Shown below are 2 T cell receptor beta chains from a single sample sequenced in a study of blood T cell repertoires in COVID-19. Clones were sequenced by immunoSEQ multiplex PCR, and TCRdb holds only the in-frame ones, with some missing. The sample gives around 250,000 clones, approximately 89% of which show up once; 0.95% to 1.5% is in the top ten. Specimen: PBMCs or T cells enriched from blood (not recorded which). The receptors originated from a woman between 40 and 55 years old with acute COVID-19.

V gene TRBV29-1 combines with J gene TRBJ2-1; 10 nucleotides line up with TRBD2. Germline CDR1 reads SQVTM; CDR2 reads ANQGSEA. The CDR3 is 14 amino acids. With 4 bases clipped from V and 10 bases from J, the junction kept 10 bases outside the gene matches. In nucleotides, the CDR3 is TGCAGCGTTGCTCCCAGCGGGAGGGCCTGGGAGCAGTTCTTC. Translation: CSVAPSGRAWEQFF.

The chain's CDR3 is CASSQVPGNTEAFF. Here the CDR3 DNA reads TGCGCCAGCAGCCAAGTTCCGGGGAACACTGAAGCTTTCTTT. The chain recombines TRBV4-1 with TRBJ1-1; no firm D call. V was pared by 1 base and J by 1 base, with 7 bases between. Germline CDR1 and CDR2: MGHRA and YSYEKL. The CDR3 loop spans 14 amino acids.